These T cell receptor beta chains were read from a single sample in a study of shared clonotypes between healthy human individuals. The assay was immunoSEQ multiplex PCR, and TCRdb's table has in-frame clones only and misses some. The sample shows a few million clones, about 92% of them seen only once. Sequenced input: naive CD4+ T cells from PBMCs. These receptors were taken from a young man in good health. Some clones in this sample may be carry-over from other donors' samples. CDR3s leave out the opening cysteine and the closing phenylalanine or tryptophan. Not all rows give a size; the values are once, few, many and, for expanded clones, a class.

>TRBJ1-2|.|TRBV28
ASSFPQTGYTSYT
>TRBJ2-7|once|TRBV28
ASSSSGAGGVHEQY
>TRBJ1-1|.|TRBV18
ASSMAMNTEAF
>TRBJ2-5|.|TRBV7-8
ASTRPVQETQY
>TRBJ2-1|.|TRBV11-2
ASSEPSGLVQNEQF
>TRBJ1-3|.|TRBV27
ASSSWTGGGNTIY
>TRBJ2-5|once|TRBV7-8
ASSLARMGRETQY
>TRBJ2-4|.|TRBV7-9
ASSFTPNNYSKNIQY
>TRBJ2-7|.|TRBV5-1
ASSPTGGRYEQY
>TRBJ1-4|.|TRBV28
ASRSAVLANEKLF
>TRBJ1-2|.|TRBV28
ASSTPDSGYT
>TRBJ2-1|.|TRBV5-4
ASRFRDFYNEQF
>TRBJ1-2|.|TRBV18
ASSEGEDYGYT
>TRBJ2-3|.|TRBV29-1
SVEDGGFSTDTQY
>TRBJ2-2|.|TRBV7-3
ASRPNAGGNTGELF
>TRBJ1-2|.|TRBV30
AWTRGGRIGLGNYGYT
>TRBJ1-1|once|TRBV5-1
ASSSGPPNTEAF
>TRBJ2-2|.|TRBV7-2
ASSFSTNTGELF
>TRBJ1-1|.|TRBV20-1
SARGGEAAF
>TRBJ2-5|.|TRBV6-5
ASSKTGTETQY
>TRBJ2-7|.|TRBV6-5
ASIYAWEQY
>TRBJ1-1|.|TRBV6-1
ASSSDGTEAF
>TRBJ2-7|.|TRBV6-6
ASSLGRNSYEQY
>TRBJ1-2|.|TRBV9
ASSPRTGYNYGYT
>TRBJ2-3|.|TRBV4-2
ASSQDHSSGRSDTQY
>TRBJ1-5|.|TRBV7-2
ASSFDRGASNQPQH
>TRBJ1-5|.|TRBV10-3
AISVNSNQPQH
>TRBJ2-1|.|TRBV5-1
ASSLAPFNEQF
>TRBJ2-2|.|TRBV5-1
ASRRLEGGGELF
>TRBJ2-7|.|TRBV7-3
ASSPGASGSYEQY
>TRBJ2-1|once|TRBV2
ASSLFLGSGDEQF
>TRBJ1-5|once|TRBV5-1
ASSPDRGGQPQH
>TRBJ2-1|.|TRBV29-1
SVDNDGRRSSYNEQF
>TRBJ1-1|.|TRBV28
ASSSPQGKTEAF
>TRBJ2-7|.|TRBV14
ASSQDWQGEQY
>TRBJ2-3|.|TRBV4-3
ASSQGARTDTQY
>TRBJ1-1|.|TRBV27
ASRRKLNTEAF
>TRBJ1-3|.|TRBV6-1
ANHMVGLWKHHI
>TRBJ2-2|.|TRBV6-5
ASRRQANTGELF
>TRBJ1-1|.|TRBV5-6
ASSLGGQGFPEAF
>TRBJ1-1|.|TRBV11-3
ASSLKGLNTEAF
>TRBJ2-2|.|TRBV7-3
ASSWDSSAGELF
>TRBJ2-1|.|TRBV28
ASTSGTSGYNEQF
>TRBJ2-5|.|TRBV25-1
ASSPDRGRVGTQY
>TRBJ1-3|.|TRBV29-1
SVEPTAGNTIY
>TRBJ1-2|once|TRBV5-1
ASSLVQTADGYT
>TRBJ2-2|.|TRBV5-1
ASSLAKENTGELF
>TRBJ2-6|.|TRBV11-2
ASSLTGGSSGANVLT
>TRBJ2-5|.|TRBV15
ATREGGVAGEETQY
>TRBJ1-4|.|TRBV5-6
ASSPSTGRSTNEKLF